Sequencing of this TCR beta chain was carried out in a study of cytomegalovirus exposure and HLA in healthy donors. Study findings and constraints: Within the 120 or so validation repertoires, first-cohort TCR clusters tended to co-occur, according to a later analysis. Altogether, 160 or so TCR beta chains were recorded as cytomegalovirus-associated. High sensitivity and specificity were reportedly achieved when the classifier diagnosed cytomegalovirus status.

Clones were sequenced by immunoSEQ multiplex PCR, and TCRdb holds only the in-frame ones, with some missing. The sample lists over 250,000 clones, roughly 90% occurring once. Details on this clone: Antigen: not known.

Germline CDR1 is SGHRS and CDR2 is YFSETQ. The CDR3 is made up of 15 amino acids. The V and J ends lost 4 bases and 4 bases, in that order; junction bases with no gene match: 5. The genes are TRBV5-1 and TRBJ2-1; 10 nucleotides match TRBD2. Material for sequencing was PBMCs. The TCR sequence derives from a woman in her twenties or thirties in good health and CMV-seropositive. DNA of the CDR3: TGCGCCAGCAGCCTCCATAGCGGGGGGTACAATGAGCAGTTCTTC. It is translated as CASSLHSGGYNEQFF.